This paragraph reports one T cell receptor beta chain. This record belongs to a study of blood T cell repertoires in COVID-19. Study information: Samples representing acute and convalescent COVID-19 were sourced from the United States, Italy and Spain. T cells, B-cell-depleted T cells, or PBMCs supplied cDNA or gDNA.

The CDR3 contains 15 residues. V lost 3 bases to trimming and J lost 4 bases; unmatched junction nucleotides: 5. The V gene's germline CDR1 is SGHNT and CDR2 YYREEE (reference sequence). Libraries were prepared by immunoSEQ multiplex PCR; TCRdb keeps only in-frame clonotypes and omits some of them. The sample lists 370,000 or so clones; about four fifths were seen once. This chain uses TRBV5-4 with TRBJ2-3, with TRBD1 identical over 10 bases. The sequence came from a human donor with acute or convalescent COVID-19. The donor label of this sample is uncertain. The sample comprised peripheral blood. The CDR3 is CASSSRDRGADTQYF. The CDR3 region has the DNA TGTGCCAGCAGCTCCCGGGACAGGGGAGCAGATACGCAGTATTTT.